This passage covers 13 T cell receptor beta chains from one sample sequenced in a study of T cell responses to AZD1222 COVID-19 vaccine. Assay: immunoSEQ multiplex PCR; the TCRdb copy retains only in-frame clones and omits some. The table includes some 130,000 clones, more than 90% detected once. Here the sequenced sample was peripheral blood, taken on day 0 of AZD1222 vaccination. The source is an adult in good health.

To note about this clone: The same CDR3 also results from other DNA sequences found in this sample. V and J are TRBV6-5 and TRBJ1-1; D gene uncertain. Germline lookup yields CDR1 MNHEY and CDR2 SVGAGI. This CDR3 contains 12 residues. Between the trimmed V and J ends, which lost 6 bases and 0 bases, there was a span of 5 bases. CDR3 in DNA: TGTGCCAGCAGCCGAGTGAACACTGAAGCTTTCTTT. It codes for CASSRVNTEAFF.

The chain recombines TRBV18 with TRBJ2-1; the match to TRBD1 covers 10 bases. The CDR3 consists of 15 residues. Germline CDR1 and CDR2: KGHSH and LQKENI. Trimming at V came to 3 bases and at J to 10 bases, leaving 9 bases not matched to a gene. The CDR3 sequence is CASSPDRGRPEEQFF. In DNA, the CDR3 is TGTGCCAGCTCACCCGACAGGGGGCGACCAGAGGAGCAGTTCTTC.

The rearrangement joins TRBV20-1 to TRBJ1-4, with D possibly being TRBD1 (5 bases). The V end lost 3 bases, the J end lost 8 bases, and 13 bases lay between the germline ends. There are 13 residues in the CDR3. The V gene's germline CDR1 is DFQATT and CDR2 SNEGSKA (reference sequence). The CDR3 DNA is TGCAGTGCTAGTCAGGGAGGAAGAGAAAAACTGTTTTTT. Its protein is CSASQGGREKLFF.

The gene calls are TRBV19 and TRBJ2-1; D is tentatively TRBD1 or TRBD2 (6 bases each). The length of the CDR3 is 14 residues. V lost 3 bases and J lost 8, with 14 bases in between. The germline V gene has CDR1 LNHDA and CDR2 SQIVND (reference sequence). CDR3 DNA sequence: TGTGCCAGTAGTATCCAACAGGGAGGCGATGAGCAGTTCTTC. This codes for CASSIQQGGDEQFF.

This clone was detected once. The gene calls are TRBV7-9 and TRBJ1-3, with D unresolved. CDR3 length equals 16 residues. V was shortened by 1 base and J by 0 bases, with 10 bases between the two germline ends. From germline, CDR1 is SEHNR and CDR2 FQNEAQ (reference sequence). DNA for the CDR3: TGTGCCAGCAGCTTAGTATGGGCCCTCTCTGGAAACACCATATATTTT. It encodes CASSLVWALSGNTIYF.

The CDR3 sequence: CASRSDRGVTEAFF. The CDR3 bases are TGTGCCAGCAGATCAGACAGGGGGGTCACTGAAGCTTTCTTT. The chain employs TRBV6-5 and TRBJ1-1; 9 bases align to TRBD1. Germline CDR1 MNHEY, CDR2 SVGAGI. The CDR3 is made up of 14 amino acids. Losses at the gene ends were 6 bases for V and 4 bases for J; bases not matched to a gene: 6.

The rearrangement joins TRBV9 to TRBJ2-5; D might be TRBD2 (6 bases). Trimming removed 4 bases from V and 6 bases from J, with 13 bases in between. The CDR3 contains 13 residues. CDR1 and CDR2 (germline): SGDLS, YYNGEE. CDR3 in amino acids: CASSPVGRKTQYF. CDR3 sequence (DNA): TGTGCCAGCAGCCCAGTCGGGAGAAAGACCCAGTACTTC.

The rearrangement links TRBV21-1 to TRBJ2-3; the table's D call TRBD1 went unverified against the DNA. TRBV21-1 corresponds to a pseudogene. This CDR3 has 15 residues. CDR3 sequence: CASEDMDRETDTQYF. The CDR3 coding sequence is TGTGCCAGCGAGGATATGGACAGGGAAACAGATACGCAGTATTTT.

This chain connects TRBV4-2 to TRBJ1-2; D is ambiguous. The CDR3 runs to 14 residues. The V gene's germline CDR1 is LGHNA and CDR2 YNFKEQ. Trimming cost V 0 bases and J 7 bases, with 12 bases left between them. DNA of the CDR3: TGTGCCAGCAGCCAAGATGCCGGGGTTAGTGGCTACACCTTC. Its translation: CASSQDAGVSGYTF.

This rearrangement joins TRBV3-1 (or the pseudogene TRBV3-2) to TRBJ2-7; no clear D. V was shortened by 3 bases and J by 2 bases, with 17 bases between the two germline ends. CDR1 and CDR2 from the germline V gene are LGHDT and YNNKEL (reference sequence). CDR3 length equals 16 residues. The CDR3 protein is CASSQASWAPTYEQYF. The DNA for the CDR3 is TGTGCCAGCAGCCAGGCCTCATGGGCACCGACCTACGAGCAGTACTTC.

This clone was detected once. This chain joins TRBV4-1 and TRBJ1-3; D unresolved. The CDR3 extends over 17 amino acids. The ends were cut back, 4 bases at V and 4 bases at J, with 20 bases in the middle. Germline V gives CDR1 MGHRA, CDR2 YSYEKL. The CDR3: CASSLLGSNLGGNTIYF. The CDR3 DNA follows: TGCGCCAGCAGCCTCCTTGGGTCCAACCTGGGGGGAAACACCATATATTTT.

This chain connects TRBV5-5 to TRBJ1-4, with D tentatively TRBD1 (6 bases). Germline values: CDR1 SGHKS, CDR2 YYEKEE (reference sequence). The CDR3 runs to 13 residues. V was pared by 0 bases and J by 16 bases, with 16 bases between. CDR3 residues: CASSLEGQLNPFF. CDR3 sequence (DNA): TGTGCCAGCAGCTTGGAAGGACAGCTAAATCCGTTTTTT.

The CDR3 protein is CASSLGMEYYGYTF. DNA for the CDR3: TGCGCCAGCAGCTTGGGGATGGAGTACTATGGCTACACCTTC. The V and J genes are TRBV5-1 and TRBJ1-2, with D unresolved. The CDR3 loop spans 14 amino acids. Trimming stripped 0 bases from V and 3 bases from J, with 9 bases between. From germline, CDR1 is SGHRS and CDR2 YFSETQ.